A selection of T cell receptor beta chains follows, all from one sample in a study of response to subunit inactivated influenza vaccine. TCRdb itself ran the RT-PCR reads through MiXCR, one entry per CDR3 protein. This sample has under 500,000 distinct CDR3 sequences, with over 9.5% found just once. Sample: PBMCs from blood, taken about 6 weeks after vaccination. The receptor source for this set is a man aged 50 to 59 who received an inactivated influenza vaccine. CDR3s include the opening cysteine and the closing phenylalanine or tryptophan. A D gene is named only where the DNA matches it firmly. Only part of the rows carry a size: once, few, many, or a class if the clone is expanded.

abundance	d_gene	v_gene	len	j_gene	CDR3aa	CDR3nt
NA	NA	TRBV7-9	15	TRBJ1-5	CASSLGGSGAQPQHF	TGTGCCAGCAGCTTAGGGGGCTCTGGGGCTCAGCCCCAGCATTTT
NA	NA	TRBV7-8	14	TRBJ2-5	CASSMGRNIETQYF	TGTGCCAGCAGCATGGGACGGAACATAGAGACCCAGTACTTC
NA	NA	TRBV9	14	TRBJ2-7	CASSVDWGGYEQYF	TGTGCCAGCAGCGTAGACTGGGGAGGCTACGAGCAGTACTTC
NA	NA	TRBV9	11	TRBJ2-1	CASSVAGEQFF	TGTGCCAGCAGCGTAGCGGGGGAGCAGTTCTTC
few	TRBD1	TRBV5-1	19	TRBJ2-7	CASSLTILLPDREPYEQYF	TGCGCCAGCAGCCTAACCATTCTCCTCCCGGACAGGGAGCCCTACGAGCAGTACTTC
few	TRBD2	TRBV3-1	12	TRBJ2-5	CASSQRGETQYF	TGTGCCAGCAGCCAGCGGGGGGAGACCCAGTACTTC
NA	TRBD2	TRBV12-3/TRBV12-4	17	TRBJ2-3	CASSSRTSGRAGYTQYF	TGTGCCAGCAGTTCCCGGACTAGCGGGAGGGCCGGTTATACGCAGTATTTT
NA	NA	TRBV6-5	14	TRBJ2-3	CASSYTAGKDTQYF	TGTGCCAGCAGTTACACCGCCGGGAAAGATACGCAGTATTTT
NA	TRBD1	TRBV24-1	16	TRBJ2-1	CATSDSGTAYYNEQFF	TGTGCCACCAGTGATTCCGGGACAGCGTACTACAATGAGCAGTTCTTC
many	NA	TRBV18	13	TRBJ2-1	CASSPGLNNEQFF	TGTGCCAGCTCACCAGGACTGAACAATGAGCAGTTCTTC
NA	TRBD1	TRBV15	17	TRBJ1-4	CATSSGPDRIINEKLFF	TGTGCCACCAGCAGTGGTCCGGACAGGATTATAAATGAAAAACTGTTTTTT
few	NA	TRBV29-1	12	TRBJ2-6	CSVGSGANVLTF	TGCAGCGTAGGTTCTGGGGCCAACGTCCTGACTTTC
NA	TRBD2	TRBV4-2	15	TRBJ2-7	CASSQDGGGRGEQYF	TGTGCCAGCAGCCAAGATGGGGGGGGGAGAGGCGAGCAGTACTTC
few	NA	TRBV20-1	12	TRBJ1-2	CSARAENYGYTF	TGCAGTGCTAGGGCAGAAAACTATGGCTACACCTTC
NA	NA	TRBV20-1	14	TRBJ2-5	CSATGHQIAETQYF	TGCAGTGCCACGGGACACCAAATCGCAGAGACCCAGTACTTC
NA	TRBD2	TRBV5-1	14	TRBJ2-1	CASTPSGGAGEQFF	TGCGCCAGCACGCCTAGCGGGGGAGCAGGAGAGCAGTTCTTC
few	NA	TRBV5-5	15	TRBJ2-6	CASSSRGSGANVLTF	TGTGCCAGCAGCTCCAGGGGTTCTGGGGCCAACGTCCTGACTTTC
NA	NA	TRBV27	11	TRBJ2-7	CASSYRAEQDF	TGTGCCAGCAGTTACAGGGCCGAGCAGGACTTC
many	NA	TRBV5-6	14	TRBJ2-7	CASSLGQRNYEQYF	TGTGCCAGCAGCTTGGGGCAGCGAAACTACGAGCAGTACTTC
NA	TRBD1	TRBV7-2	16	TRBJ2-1	CASSLSTGGADNEQFF	TGTGCCAGCAGCTTATCGACAGGGGGCGCCGACAATGAGCAGTTCTTC
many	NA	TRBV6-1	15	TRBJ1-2	CASNGGAGANYGYTF	TGTGCCAGCAACGGGGGGGCAGGGGCTAACTATGGCTACACCTTC
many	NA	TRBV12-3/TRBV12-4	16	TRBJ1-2	CASRDGGGAHGYGYTF	TGTGCCAGCAGAGACGGGGGGGGGGCCCACGGCTATGGCTACACCTTC
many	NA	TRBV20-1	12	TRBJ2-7	CSVPPSSYEQYF	TGCAGTGTCCCACCTAGCTCCTACGAGCAGTACTTC
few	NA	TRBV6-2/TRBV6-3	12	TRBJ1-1	CASSRGGPEAFF	TGTGCCAGCAGTAGGGGGGGGCCTGAAGCTTTCTTT
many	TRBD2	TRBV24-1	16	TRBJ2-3	CATSYGAGEVTDTQYF	TGTGCCACCAGTTACGGGGCGGGAGAGGTCACAGATACGCAGTATTTT
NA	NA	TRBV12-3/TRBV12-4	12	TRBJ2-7	CASRMTGNEQYF	TGTGCCAGCAGAATGACAGGTAACGAGCAGTACTTC
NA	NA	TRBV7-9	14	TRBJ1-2	CASSLAEGTYGYTF	TGTGCCAGCAGCTTAGCGGAGGGAACCTATGGCTACACCTTC
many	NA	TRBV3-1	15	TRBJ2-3	CASSQDTGFTDTQYF	TGTGCCAGCAGCCAAGATACGGGATTCACAGATACGCAGTATTTT
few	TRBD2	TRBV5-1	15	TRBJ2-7	CASSKTSGETYEQYF	TGCGCCAGCAGCAAAACTAGCGGTGAGACCTACGAGCAGTACTTC
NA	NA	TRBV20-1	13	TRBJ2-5	CSARKDRLGTQYF	TGCAGTGCTAGAAAAGACCGTCTTGGGACCCAGTACTTC
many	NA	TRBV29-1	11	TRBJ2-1	CSVGRDNEQFF	TGCAGCGTTGGGAGGGATAATGAGCAGTTCTTC
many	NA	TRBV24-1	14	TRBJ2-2	CATSDPGYTGELFF	TGTGCCACCAGTGACCCTGGTTACACCGGGGAGCTGTTTTTT
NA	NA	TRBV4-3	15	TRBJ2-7	CASSQGEAVTYEQYF	TGCGCCAGCAGCCAAGGTGAGGCAGTTACCTACGAGCAGTACTTC
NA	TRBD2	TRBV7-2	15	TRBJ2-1	CASSRSSGSRNEQFF	TGTGCCAGCAGCCGCTCTAGCGGGAGTAGAAATGAGCAGTTCTTC
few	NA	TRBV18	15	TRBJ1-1	CASSPVQGILTEAFF	TGTGCCAGCTCACCAGTTCAGGGGATTCTTACTGAAGCTTTCTTT
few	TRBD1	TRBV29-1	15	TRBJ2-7	CSVEDRETGGYEQYF	TGCAGCGTTGAAGATCGGGAGACAGGGGGCTACGAGCAGTACTTC
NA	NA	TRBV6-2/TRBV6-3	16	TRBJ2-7	CASTPNRLDESYEQYF	TGTGCCAGCACCCCCAACAGGCTGGACGAGTCCTACGAGCAGTACTTC